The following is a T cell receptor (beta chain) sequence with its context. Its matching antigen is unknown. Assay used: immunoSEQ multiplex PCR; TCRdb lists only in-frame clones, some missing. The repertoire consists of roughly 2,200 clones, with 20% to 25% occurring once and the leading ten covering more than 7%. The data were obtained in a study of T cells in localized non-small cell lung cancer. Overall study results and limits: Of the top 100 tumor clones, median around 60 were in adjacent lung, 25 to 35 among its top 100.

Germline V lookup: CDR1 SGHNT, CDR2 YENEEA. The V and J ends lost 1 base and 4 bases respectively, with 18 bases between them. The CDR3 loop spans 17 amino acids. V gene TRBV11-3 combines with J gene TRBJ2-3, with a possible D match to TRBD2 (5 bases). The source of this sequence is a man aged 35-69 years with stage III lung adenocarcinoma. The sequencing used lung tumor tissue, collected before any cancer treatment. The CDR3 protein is CASSLGSLGSGSDTQYF. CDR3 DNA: TGTGCCAGCAGCTTAGGAAGCCTAGGGAGTGGCTCAGATACGCAGTATTTT.